The rows below give T cell receptor beta chains drawn from one sample of a study of T cells in tumors after PD-1 blockade. Assay used: immunoSEQ multiplex PCR; TCRdb lists only in-frame clones, some missing. The sample lists more than 40,000 clones, about 85% occurring once. The sequencing here drew on PBMCs, taken before anti-PD-1 treatment. These receptors all come from a human donor with basal cell carcinoma. CDR3s include the opening cysteine and the closing phenylalanine or tryptophan. A D gene is named only where the DNA matches it firmly. Size values are once, few and many counts, or a class for expanded clones, and some rows have none.

V gene	clone size	J gene	D gene	CDR3 protein	CDR3 DNA
TRBV6-5	.	TRBJ1-5	.	CASRIGRENQPQHF	TGTGCCAGCAGGATCGGCAGGGAAAATCAGCCCCAGCATTTT
TRBV5-1	.	TRBJ2-6	.	CASSVDVSGANVLTF	TGCGCCAGCAGCGTGGACGTCTCTGGGGCCAACGTCCTGACTTTC
TRBV3-1/TRBV3-2	.	TRBJ2-1	TRBD2	CASSQEGRGGWVF	TGTGCCAGCAGCCAAGAGGGACGGGGGGGCTGGGTCTTC
TRBV7-9	.	TRBJ2-3	.	CASSPILDSTDTQYF	TGTGCCAGCAGCCCCATACTGGATAGCACAGATACGCAGTATTTT
TRBV5-1	.	TRBJ1-1	.	CASSFGLRQNTEAFF	TGCGCCAGCAGCTTCGGGCTGCGGCAGAACACTGAAGCTTTCTTT
TRBV19	.	TRBJ1-5	.	CASSIWTVSNQPQHF	TGTGCCAGTAGTATTTGGACAGTTAGCAATCAGCCCCAGCATTTT
TRBV7-2	.	TRBJ2-3	.	CASSLKAASNTQYF	TGTGCCAGCAGCTTAAAGGCTGCCTCGAATACGCAGTATTTT
TRBV19	.	TRBJ1-5	TRBD1	CASSVGTGYSNQPQHF	TGTGCCAGTAGTGTGGGGACAGGGTATAGCAATCAGCCCCAGCATTTT
TRBV7-9	.	TRBJ1-1	TRBD1	CASSPSGSGGPAGRTEAFF	TGTGCCAGCAGCCCAAGCGGATCAGGGGGCCCCGCTGGAAGGACTGAAGCTTTCTTT
TRBV7-9	.	TRBJ2-5	TRBD2	CASSLFELAGVGETQYF	TGTGCCAGCAGCTTATTCGAACTAGCGGGGGTTGGAGAGACCCAGTACTTC
TRBV3-1/TRBV3-2	.	TRBJ2-7	TRBD2	CASSQVSGGAGEQYF	TGTGCCAGCAGCCAAGTAAGCGGGGGGGCCGGCGAGCAGTACTTC
TRBV28	once	TRBJ2-7	.	CASRSTIRYEQYF	TGTGCCAGCAGGTCGACTATTCGGTACGAGCAGTACTTC
TRBV6-1	.	TRBJ2-6	.	CASSELVLSGANVLTF	TGTGCCAGCAGTGAATTAGTCCTCTCTGGGGCCAACGTCCTGACTTTC
TRBV6-6	.	TRBJ1-1	TRBD1	CAITGGNTEAFF	TGTGCCATTACAGGGGGCAACACTGAAGCTTTCTTT
TRBV4-2	.	TRBJ2-5	.	CASSLDGGPQYF	TGTGCCAGCAGCCTCGATGGGGGTCCCCAGTACTTC
TRBV6-5	.	TRBJ1-6	.	CASSWSYSPAGSPLHF	TGTGCCAGCAGTTGGAGCTACTCCCCGGCGGGTTCACCCCTCCACTTT
TRBV10-3	.	TRBJ1-2	.	CAISESGLPGYTF	TGTGCCATCAGTGAGTCGGGTCTCCCCGGCTACACCTTC
TRBV10-3	.	TRBJ2-5	TRBD1	CAISESPGQETQYF	TGTGCCATCAGTGAGTCTCCGGGACAGGAGACCCAGTACTTC
TRBV27	once	TRBJ2-7	TRBD2	CASSPSAGVLSYEQYF	TGTGCCAGCAGTCCATCAGCGGGGGTCCTTTCCTACGAGCAGTACTTC
TRBV27	.	TRBJ1-5	.	CASSLMGEQPQHF	TGTGCCAGCAGTTTAATGGGGGAACAGCCCCAGCATTTT
TRBV9	.	TRBJ1-1	.	CASSVRGRTEAFF	TGTGCCAGCAGCGTCCGGGGGAGAACTGAAGCTTTCTTT
TRBV9	.	TRBJ2-5	.	CASSVGGQKQETQYF	TGTGCCAGCAGCGTAGGTGGGCAGAAACAAGAGACCCAGTACTTC
TRBV10-3	.	TRBJ1-2	.	CATFMQGYYGYTF	TGTGCCACCTTTATGCAGGGGTATTATGGCTACACCTTC
TRBV5-1	once	TRBJ2-3	TRBD2	CASSGRDYYTQYF	TGCGCCAGCAGCGGACGGGACTACTATACGCAGTATTTT
TRBV5-3	.	TRBJ1-5	TRBD1	CARSLVSGTGENNQPQHF	TGTGCCAGAAGCTTGGTCTCCGGGACAGGGGAAAACAATCAGCCCCAGCATTTT
TRBV7-6	few	TRBJ1-5	.	CASSLVAGGGGQPQHF	TGTGCCAGCAGCTTAGTCGCAGGTGGGGGGGGTCAGCCCCAGCATTTT
TRBV5-4	once	TRBJ1-1	.	CASSPGGAGNTEAFF	TGTGCCAGCAGCCCGGGCGGGGCTGGGAACACTGAAGCTTTCTTT
TRBV6-6	.	TRBJ1-5	.	CASSLRDINQPQHF	TGTGCCAGCAGCCTCCGGGACATCAATCAGCCCCAGCATTTT
TRBV7-2	.	TRBJ2-5	TRBD2	CASSFLGTSGGTQYF	TGTGCCAGCAGCTTCCTAGGGACTAGCGGGGGGACCCAGTACTTC
TRBV4-1	.	TRBJ1-1	.	CASSLLAGEAFF	TGCGCCAGCAGCCTGTTAGCGGGGGAAGCTTTCTTT
TRBV6-4	few	TRBJ2-2	.	CASSNSANTGELFF	TGTGCCAGCAGTAATTCGGCAAACACCGGGGAGCTGTTTTTT
TRBV3-1/TRBV3-2	.	TRBJ2-5	TRBD2	CASSQTEGLAAQETQYF	TGTGCCAGCAGCCAGACTGAGGGACTAGCGGCACAAGAGACCCAGTACTTC
TRBV29-1	.	TRBJ1-1	.	CSVEGRTEAFF	TGCAGCGTTGAGGGGAGGACTGAAGCTTTCTTT
TRBV4-1	.	TRBJ1-1	.	CASNEGRGNTEAFF	TGCGCCAGCAACGAAGGAAGGGGGAATACTGAAGCTTTCTTT
TRBV6-1	few	TRBJ1-2	.	CASSEVDRRDGYTF	TGTGCCAGCAGTGAAGTTGACAGGAGAGATGGCTACACCTTC
TRBV7-2	.	TRBJ2-7	TRBD2	CASSSRGGPYEQYF	TGTGCCAGCAGCTCGCGGGGGGGACCCTACGAGCAGTACTTC
TRBV19	.	TRBJ2-1	TRBD2	CASSPQGLAGANEQFF	TGTGCCAGTAGTCCTCAGGGACTAGCGGGGGCCAATGAGCAGTTCTTC
TRBV10-1	.	TRBJ1-2	.	CASSEAGWNYGYTF	TGCGCCAGCAGTGAGGCAGGGTGGAACTATGGCTACACCTTC